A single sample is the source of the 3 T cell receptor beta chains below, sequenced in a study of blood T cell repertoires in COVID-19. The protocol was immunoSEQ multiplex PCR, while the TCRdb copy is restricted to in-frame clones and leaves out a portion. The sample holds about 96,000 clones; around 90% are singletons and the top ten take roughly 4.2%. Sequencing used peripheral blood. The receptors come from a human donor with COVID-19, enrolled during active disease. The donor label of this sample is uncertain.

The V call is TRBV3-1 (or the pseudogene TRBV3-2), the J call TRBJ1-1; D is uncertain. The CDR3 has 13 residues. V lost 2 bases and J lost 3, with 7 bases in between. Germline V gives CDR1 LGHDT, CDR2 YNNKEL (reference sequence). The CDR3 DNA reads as TGTGCCAGCAGCCAACAGAGGGACACTGAAGCTTTCTTT. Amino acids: CASSQQRDTEAFF.

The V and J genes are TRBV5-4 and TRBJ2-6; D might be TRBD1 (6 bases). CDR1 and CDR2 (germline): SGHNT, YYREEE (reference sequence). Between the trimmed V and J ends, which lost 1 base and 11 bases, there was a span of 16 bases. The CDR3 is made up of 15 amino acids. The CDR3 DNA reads TGTGCCAGCAGCTTGCGGCAGGGGTGGTCAGACGTCCTGACTTTC. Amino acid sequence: CASSLRQGWSDVLTF.

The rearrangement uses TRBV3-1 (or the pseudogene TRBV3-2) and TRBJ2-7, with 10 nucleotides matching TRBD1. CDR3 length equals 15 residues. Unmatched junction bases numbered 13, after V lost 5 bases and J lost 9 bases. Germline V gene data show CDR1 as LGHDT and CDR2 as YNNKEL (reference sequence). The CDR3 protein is CASSYRDRGVEGQYF. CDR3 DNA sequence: TGTGCCAGCAGCTACCGGGACAGGGGCGTAGAAGGGCAGTACTTC.